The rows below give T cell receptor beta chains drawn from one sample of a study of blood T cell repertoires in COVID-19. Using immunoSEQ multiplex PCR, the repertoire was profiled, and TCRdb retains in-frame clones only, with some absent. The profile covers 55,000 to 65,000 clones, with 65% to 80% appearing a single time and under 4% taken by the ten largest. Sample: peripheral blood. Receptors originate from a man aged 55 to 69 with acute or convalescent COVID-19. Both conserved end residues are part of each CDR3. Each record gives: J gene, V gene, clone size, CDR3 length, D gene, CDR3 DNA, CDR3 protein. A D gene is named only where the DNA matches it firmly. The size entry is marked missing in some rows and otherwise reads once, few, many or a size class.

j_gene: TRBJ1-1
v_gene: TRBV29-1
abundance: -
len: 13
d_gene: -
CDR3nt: TGCAGCAGCGTTAACCGGAGGAACACTGAAGCTTTCTTT
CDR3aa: CSSVNRRNTEAFF

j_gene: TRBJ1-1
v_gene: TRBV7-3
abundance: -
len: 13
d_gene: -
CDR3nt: TGTGCCAGCAGCTCACAGATGAACACTGAAGCTTTCTTT
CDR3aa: CASSSQMNTEAFF

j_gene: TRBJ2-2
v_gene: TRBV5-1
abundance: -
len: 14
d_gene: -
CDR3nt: TGCGCCAGCAGCTTGGACAGCCTCACCGGGGAGCTGTTTTTT
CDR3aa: CASSLDSLTGELFF

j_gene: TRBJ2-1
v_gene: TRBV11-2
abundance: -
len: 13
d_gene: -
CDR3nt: TGTGCCAGCAGCTCTTCTGGAGGGGTTGAGCAGTTCTTC
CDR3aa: CASSSSGGVEQFF

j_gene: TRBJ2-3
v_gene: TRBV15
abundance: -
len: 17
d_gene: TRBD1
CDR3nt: TGTGCCACCAGCAGAGACCGGGACAGGCCATCGGGCGATACGCAGTATTTT
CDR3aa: CATSRDRDRPSGDTQYF

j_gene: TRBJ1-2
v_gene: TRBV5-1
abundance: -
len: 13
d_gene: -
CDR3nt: TGCGCCAGCAGCTTTGGGAGGGGAGCTGGCTACACCTTC
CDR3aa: CASSFGRGAGYTF

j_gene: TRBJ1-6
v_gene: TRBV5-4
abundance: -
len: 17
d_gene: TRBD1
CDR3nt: TGTGCCAGCAGCTCCTATCGGGACAGGGTGCAAGGTTCACCCCTCCACTTT
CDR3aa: CASSSYRDRVQGSPLHF

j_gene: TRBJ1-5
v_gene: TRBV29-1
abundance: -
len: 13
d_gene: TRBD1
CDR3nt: TGCAGCGTTGGACAGGGCGGCAATCAGCCCCAGCATTTT
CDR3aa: CSVGQGGNQPQHF

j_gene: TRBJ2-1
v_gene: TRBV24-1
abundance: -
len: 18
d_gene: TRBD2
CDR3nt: TGTGCCACCAGTGATCCCCGGACTAGCGGGGGCTCCTACAATGAGCAGTTCTTC
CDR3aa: CATSDPRTSGGSYNEQFF

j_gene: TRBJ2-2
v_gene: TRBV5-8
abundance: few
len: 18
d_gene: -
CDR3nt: TGTGCCAGCAGCTTCACGGTCGGAACCGGGACTTACACCGGGGAGCTGTTTTTT
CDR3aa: CASSFTVGTGTYTGELFF

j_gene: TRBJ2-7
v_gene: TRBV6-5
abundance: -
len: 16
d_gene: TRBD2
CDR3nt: TGTGCCAGCAGTTTCGGTGATATGGCTAGCGGGTACGAGCAGTACTTC
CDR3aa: CASSFGDMASGYEQYF

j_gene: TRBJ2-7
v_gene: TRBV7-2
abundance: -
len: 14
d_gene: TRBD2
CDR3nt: TGTGCCAGCAGCTTCAGCGGGACCACCTACGAGCAGTACTTC
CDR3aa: CASSFSGTTYEQYF

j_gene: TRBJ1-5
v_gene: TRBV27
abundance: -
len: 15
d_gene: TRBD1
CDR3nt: TGTGCCAGCAGTCCAAGGACAGGGGAGGGTCAGCCCCAGCATTTT
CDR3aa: CASSPRTGEGQPQHF

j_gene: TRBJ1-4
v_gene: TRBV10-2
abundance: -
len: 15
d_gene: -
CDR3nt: TGCGCCAGCAGTGAGTCGGGCCGGCCAGGGGTAAAACTGTTTTTT
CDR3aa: CASSESGRPGVKLFF

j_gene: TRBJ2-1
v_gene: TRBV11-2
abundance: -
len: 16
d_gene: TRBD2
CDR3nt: TGTGCCAGCAGCTTAACGCTAGCGGGAGGTTTTAATGAGCAGTTCTTC
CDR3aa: CASSLTLAGGFNEQFF

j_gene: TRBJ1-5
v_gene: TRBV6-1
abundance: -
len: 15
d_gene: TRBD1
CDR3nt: TGTGCCAGCAGTTCGCCAGGGGGAGGCAATCAGCCCCAGCATTTT
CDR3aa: CASSSPGGGNQPQHF

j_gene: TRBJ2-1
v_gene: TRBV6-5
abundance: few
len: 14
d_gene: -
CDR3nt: TGTGCCAGCGATATTGGCGGGTCGCGAGGTGAGCAGTTCTTC
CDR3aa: CASDIGGSRGEQFF

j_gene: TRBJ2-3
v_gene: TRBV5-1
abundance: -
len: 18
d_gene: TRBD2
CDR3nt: TGCGCCAGCAGCTTGGAGGGGACTAGCGGCCTCCCGGGGGATACGCAGTATTTT
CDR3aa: CASSLEGTSGLPGDTQYF

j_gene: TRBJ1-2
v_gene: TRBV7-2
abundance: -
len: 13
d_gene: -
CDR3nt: TGTGCCAGCAGCCTAGCGGGAGGGCAGGGCTACACCTTC
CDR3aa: CASSLAGGQGYTF

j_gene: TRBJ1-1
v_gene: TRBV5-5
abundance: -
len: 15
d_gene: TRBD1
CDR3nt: TGTGCCAGCAGCTTGGGGACAGGGGTGAACACTGAAGCTTTCTTT
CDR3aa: CASSLGTGVNTEAFF

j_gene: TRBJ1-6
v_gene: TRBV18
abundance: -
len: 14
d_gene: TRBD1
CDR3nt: TGTGCCAGCTCACCGAACAGGGGTAATTCACCCCTCCACTTT
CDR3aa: CASSPNRGNSPLHF

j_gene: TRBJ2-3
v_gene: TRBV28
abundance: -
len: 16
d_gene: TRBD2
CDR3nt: TGTGCCAGCAGTCCGCCGAGCGGGAGGAGGATAGATACGCAGTATTTT
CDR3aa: CASSPPSGRRIDTQYF

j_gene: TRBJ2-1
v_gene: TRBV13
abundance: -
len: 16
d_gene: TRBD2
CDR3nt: TGTGCCAGCAGCTTCGAGCGGGGTTATTCCTACAATGAGCAGTTCTTC
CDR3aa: CASSFERGYSYNEQFF

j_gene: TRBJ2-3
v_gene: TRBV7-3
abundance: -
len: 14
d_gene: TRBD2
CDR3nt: TGTGCCAGCAGTCTTAGCGGGCCCACAGATACGCAGTATTTT
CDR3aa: CASSLSGPTDTQYF

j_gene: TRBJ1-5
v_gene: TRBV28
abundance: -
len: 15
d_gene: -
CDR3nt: TGTGCCAGCAGTTCCCCCCCAGGATTGAATCAGCCCCAGCATTTT
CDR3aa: CASSSPPGLNQPQHF

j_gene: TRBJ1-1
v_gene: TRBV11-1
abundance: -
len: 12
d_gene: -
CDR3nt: TGTGCCAGCAGCCTGAACAGGGACGCAGCTTTCTTT
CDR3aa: CASSLNRDAAFF

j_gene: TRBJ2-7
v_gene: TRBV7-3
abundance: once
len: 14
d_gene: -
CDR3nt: TGTGCCAGCAGCCCCTCCCCGGGGTCCTACGAGCAGTACTTC
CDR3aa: CASSPSPGSYEQYF

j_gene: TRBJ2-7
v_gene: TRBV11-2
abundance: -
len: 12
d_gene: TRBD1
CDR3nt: TGTGCCAGCAGCTTAGCGGACAGGGAGCAGTACTTC
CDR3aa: CASSLADREQYF

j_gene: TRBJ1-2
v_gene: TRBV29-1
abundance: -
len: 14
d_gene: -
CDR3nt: TGCAGCGTTGAACTCGGGGGGAGTGTTTATGGCTACACCTTC
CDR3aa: CSVELGGSVYGYTF

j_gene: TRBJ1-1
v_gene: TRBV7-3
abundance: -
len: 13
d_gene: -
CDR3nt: TGTGCCAGCCGCCGGGAATTGAACACTGAAGCTTTCTTT
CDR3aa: CASRRELNTEAFF

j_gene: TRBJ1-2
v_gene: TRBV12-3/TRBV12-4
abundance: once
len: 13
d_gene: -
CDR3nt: TGTGCCAGCAGTGTGGGGCAGGGTTATGGCTACACCTTC
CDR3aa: CASSVGQGYGYTF

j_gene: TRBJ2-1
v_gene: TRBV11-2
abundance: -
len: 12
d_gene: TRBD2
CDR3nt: TGTGCCAGCAGCTGGACTAGCGGGAGGCAGTTCTTC
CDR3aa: CASSWTSGRQFF

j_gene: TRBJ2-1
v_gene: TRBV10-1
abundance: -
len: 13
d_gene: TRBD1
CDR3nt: TGCGCCAGCAGTTTGACAGGGGGGAATGAGCAGTTCTTC
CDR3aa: CASSLTGGNEQFF

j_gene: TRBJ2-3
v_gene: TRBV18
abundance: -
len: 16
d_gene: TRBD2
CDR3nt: TGTGCCAGCTCAAGAGGACTAGCGGTTAGCACAGATACGCAGTATTTT
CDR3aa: CASSRGLAVSTDTQYF

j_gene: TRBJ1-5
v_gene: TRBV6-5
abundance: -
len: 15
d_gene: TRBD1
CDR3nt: TGTGCCAGCAGAGCACCAGGGACAGGGTATCAGCCCCAGCATTTT
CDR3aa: CASRAPGTGYQPQHF

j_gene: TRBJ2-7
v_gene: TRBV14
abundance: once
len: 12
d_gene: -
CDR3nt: TGTGCCAGCAGCCAAGATATAACTGGGCAGTACTTC
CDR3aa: CASSQDITGQYF

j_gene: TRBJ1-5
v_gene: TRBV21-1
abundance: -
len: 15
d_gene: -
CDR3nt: TGTGCCAGCAGCAAGCATCAGGACGCCCGGGGACCCCAGCATTTT
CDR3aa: CASSKHQDARGPQHF

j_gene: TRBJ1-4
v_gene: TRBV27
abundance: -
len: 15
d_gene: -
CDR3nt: TGTGCCAGCAGTTTCCTGGGGGGGCCCGGAGAAAAACTGTTTTTT
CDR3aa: CASSFLGGPGEKLFF

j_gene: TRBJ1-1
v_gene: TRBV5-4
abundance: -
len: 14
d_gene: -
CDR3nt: TGTGCCAGCAGCTCCGACTTACAGGGATCTGAAGCTTTCTTT
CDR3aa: CASSSDLQGSEAFF

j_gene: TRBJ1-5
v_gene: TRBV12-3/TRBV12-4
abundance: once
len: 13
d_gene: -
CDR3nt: TGTGCCAGCACCAACCTACGCAATCAGCCCCAGCATTTT
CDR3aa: CASTNLRNQPQHF

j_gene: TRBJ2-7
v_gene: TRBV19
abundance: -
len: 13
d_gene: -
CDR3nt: TGTGCCAGTAGGGGACCGGGGAGGAACGAGCAGTACTTC
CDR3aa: CASRGPGRNEQYF

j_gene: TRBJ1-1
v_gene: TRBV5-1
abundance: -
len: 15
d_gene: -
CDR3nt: TGCGCCAGCAGCTCCTTCGACAGAGCGAACACTGAAGCTTTCTTT
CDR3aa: CASSSFDRANTEAFF

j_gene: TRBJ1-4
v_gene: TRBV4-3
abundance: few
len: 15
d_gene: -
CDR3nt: TGCGCCAGCAGCCAAGAGGAGGGTTCTAATGAAAAACTGTTTTTT
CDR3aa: CASSQEEGSNEKLFF

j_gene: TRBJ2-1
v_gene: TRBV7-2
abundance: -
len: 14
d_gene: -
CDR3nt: TGTGCCAGCAGCCTTTCCCCCTCCTACAATGAGCAGTTCTTC
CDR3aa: CASSLSPSYNEQFF

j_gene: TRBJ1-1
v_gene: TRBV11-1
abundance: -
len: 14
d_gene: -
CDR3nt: TGTGCCAGCAGCTGGGGACCGGGACTGCCTGAAGCTTTCTTT
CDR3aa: CASSWGPGLPEAFF

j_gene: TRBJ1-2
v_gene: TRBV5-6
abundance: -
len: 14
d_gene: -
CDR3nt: TGTGCCAGCAGCTTGCAATCCGGGATCCTAGGCTACACCTTC
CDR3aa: CASSLQSGILGYTF

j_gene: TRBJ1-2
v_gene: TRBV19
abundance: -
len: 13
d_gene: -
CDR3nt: TGTGCCAGTAGTGACCTCAGCGGCTATGGCTACACCTTC
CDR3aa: CASSDLSGYGYTF

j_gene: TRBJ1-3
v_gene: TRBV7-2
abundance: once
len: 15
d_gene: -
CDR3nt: TGTGCCAGCAGCTCCTTAGTAATCTCTGGAAACACCATATATTTT
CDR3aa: CASSSLVISGNTIYF

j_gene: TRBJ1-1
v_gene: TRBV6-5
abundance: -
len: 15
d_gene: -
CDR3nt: TGTGCCAGCAGTTATTCGACAGGCCTTTACACTGAAGCTTTCTTT
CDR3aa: CASSYSTGLYTEAFF

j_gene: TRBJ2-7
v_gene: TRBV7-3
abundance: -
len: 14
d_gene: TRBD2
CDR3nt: TGTGCCAGCAGCTTAGGGCCAACTAGCGGCGAACAGTACTTC
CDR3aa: CASSLGPTSGEQYF

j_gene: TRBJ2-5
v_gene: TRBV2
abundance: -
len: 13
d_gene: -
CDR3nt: TGTGCCAGCAGTGGGACAGAAGGAGAGACCCAGTACTTC
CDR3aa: CASSGTEGETQYF

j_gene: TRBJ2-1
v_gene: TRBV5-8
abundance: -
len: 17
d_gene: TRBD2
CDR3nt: TGTGCCAGCAGCCGATACACCGGGACTACCTTCGGAAATGAGCAGTTCTTC
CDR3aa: CASSRYTGTTFGNEQFF

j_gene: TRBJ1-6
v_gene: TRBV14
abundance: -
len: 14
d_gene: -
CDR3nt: TGTGCCAGCAGCCTGTACGGGTATAATTCACCCCTCCACTTT
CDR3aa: CASSLYGYNSPLHF

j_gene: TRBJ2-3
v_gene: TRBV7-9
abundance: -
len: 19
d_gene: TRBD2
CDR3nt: TGTGCCGGGGACAGGAGACTAGCGGGAGGGCCGTCGGGCACAGATACGCAGTATTTT
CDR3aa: CAGDRRLAGGPSGTDTQYF

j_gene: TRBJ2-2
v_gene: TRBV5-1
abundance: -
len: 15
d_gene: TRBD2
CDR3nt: TGCGCCAGCAGCGGTAGCGGGGGAAACACCGGGGAGCTGTTTTTT
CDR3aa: CASSGSGGNTGELFF

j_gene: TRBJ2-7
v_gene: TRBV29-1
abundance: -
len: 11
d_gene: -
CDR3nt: TGCAGCGCTATGACAGGATCCGAGCAGTACTTC
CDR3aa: CSAMTGSEQYF

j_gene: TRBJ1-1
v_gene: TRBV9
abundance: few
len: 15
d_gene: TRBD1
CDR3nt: TGTGCCAGCAGCGCCCAGGGGGCCGGGTTCACTGAAGCTTTCTTT
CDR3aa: CASSAQGAGFTEAFF

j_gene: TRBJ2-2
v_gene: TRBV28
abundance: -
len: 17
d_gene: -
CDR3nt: TGTGCCAGCAGTTTAAACCCCTGGAGGGGAAACACCGGGGAGCTGTTTTTT
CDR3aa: CASSLNPWRGNTGELFF

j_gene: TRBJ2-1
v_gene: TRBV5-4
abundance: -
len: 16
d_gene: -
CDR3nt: TGTGCCAGCAGCTTGAGTACCACGGCCCTTGGGAGCGAGCAGTTCTTC
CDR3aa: CASSLSTTALGSEQFF

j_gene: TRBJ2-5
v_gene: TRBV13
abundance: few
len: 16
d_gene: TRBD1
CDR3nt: TGTGCCAGCAGCCTTAAACAGGGGTCCTTCCAAGAGACCCAGTACTTC
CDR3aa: CASSLKQGSFQETQYF